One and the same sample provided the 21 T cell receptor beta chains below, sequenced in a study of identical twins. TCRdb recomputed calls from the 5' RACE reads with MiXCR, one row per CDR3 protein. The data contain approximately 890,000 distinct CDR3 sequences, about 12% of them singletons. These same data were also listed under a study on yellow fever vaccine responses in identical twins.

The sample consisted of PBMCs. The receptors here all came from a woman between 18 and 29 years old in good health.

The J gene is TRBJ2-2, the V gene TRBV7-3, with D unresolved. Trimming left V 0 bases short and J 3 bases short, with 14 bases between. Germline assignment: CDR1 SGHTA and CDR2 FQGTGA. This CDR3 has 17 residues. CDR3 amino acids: CASSLTVARADTGELFF. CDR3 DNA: TGTGCCAGCAGCTTAACGGTGGCAAGGGCCGACACCGGGGAGCTGTTTTTT.

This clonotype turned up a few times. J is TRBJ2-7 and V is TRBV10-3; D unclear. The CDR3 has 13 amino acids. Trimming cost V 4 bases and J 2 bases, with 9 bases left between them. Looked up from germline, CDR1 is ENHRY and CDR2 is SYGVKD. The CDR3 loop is CAISGMGTYEQYV. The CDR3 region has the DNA TGTGCCATCAGTGGTATGGGTACCTACGAGCAGTACGTC.

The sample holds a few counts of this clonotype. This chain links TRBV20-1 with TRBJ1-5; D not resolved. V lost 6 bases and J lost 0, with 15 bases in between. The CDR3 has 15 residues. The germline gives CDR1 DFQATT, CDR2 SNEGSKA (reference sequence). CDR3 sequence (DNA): TGCAGTGCCGCGGGCCCCCCTAATAGCAATCAGCCCCAGCATTTT. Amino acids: CSAAGPPNSNQPQHF.

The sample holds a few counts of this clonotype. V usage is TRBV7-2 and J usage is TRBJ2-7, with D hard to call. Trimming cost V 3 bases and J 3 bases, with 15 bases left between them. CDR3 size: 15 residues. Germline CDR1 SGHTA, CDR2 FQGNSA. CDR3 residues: CASSLGSSGNYEQYF. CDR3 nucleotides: TGTGCCAGCAGCTTGGGGTCTTCCGGAAACTACGAGCAGTACTTC.

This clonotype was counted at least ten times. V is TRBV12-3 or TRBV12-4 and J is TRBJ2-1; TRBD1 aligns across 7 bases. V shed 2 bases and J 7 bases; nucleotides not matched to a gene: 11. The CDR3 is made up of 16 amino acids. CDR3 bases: TGTGCCAGCAGTTTACAGGCTCTAGCAGGGGGTAATGAGCAGTTCTTC. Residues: CASSLQALAGGNEQFF.

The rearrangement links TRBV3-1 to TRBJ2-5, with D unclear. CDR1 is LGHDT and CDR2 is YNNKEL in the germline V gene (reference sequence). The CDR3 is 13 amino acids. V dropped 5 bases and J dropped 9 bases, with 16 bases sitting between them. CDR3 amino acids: CASSGGSRGAQYF. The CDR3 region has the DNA TGTGCCAGCAGCGGCGGATCGCGTGGGGCCCAGTACTTC.

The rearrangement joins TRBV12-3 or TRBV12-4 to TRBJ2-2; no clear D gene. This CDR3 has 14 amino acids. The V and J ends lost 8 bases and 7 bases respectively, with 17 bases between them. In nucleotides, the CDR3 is TGTGCCAGCTCCTCATTGGAAGGGCGCGGGGAGCTGTTTTTT. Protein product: CASSSLEGRGELFF.

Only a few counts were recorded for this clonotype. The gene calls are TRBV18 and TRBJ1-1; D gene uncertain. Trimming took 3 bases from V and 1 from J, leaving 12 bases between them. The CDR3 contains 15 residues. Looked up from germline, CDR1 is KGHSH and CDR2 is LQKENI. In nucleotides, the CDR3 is TGTGCCAGCTCACCTCCCGCGTCGGCGAACACTGAAGCTTTCTTT. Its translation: CASSPPASANTEAFF. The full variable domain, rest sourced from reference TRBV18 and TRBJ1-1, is NAGVMQNPRHLVRRRGQEARLRCSPMKGHSHVYWYRQLPEEGLKFMVYLQKENIIDESGMPKERFSAEFPKEGPSILRIQQVVRGDSAAYFCASSPPASANTEAFFGQGTRLTVV.

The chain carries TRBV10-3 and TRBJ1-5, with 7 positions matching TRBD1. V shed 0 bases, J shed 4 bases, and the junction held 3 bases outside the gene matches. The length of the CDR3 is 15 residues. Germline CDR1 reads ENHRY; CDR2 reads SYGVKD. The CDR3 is CAISESGTVNQPQHF. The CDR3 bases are TGTGCCATCAGTGAGTCCGGGACAGTTAATCAGCCCCAGCATTTT.

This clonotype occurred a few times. This chain's CDR3 is CASSLIASGSSYEQYF. As DNA, the CDR3 is TGTGCCAGCAGTTTAATTGCTAGCGGTAGCTCCTACGAGCAGTACTTC. The gene calls are TRBV12-3 or TRBV12-4 and TRBJ2-7, with 7 positions matching TRBD2. After removal of 2 bases from V and 0 bases from J, the junction contained 7 bases not matched to a gene. This CDR3 spans 16 amino acids.

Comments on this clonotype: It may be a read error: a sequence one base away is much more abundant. This CDR3 reads CASGRPLDIQYF. Written as DNA, the CDR3 is TGTGCCAGCGGACGTCCCTTGGACATTCAGTACTTC. The V call is TRBV12-3 or TRBV12-4, the J call TRBJ2-4; the D is unclear. The CDR3 length is 12 residues. V lost 8 bases, J lost 8 bases, and 13 bases lay in between.

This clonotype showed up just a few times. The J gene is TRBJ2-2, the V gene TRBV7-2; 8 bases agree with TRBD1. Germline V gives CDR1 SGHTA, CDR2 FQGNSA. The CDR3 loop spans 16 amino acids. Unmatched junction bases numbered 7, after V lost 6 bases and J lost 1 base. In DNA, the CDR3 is TGTGCCAGCAGACGAGACAGGGGTTGGAACACCGGGGAGCTGTTTTTT. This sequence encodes CASRRDRGWNTGELFF.

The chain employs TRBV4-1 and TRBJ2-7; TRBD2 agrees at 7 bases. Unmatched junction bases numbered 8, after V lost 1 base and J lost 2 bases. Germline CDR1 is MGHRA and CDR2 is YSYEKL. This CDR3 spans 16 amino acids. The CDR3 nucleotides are TGCGCCAGCAGCCAAGGGGGGGGACGCTACACCTACGAGCAGTACTTC. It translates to CASSQGGGRYTYEQYF.

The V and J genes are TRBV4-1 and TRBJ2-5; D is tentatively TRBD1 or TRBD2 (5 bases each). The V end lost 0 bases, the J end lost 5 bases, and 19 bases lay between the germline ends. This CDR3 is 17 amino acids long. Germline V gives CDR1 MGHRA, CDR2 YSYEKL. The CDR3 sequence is CASSQDSPGRPGETQYF. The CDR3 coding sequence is TGCGCCAGCAGCCAAGATTCTCCGGGACGTCCTGGGGAGACCCAGTACTTC.

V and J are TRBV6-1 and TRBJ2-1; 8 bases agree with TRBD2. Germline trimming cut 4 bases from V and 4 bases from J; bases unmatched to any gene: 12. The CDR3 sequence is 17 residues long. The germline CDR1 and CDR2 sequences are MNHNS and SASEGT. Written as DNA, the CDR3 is TGTGCCAGCAGTGTATTATACGGGGGGGCCCCTTACAATGAGCAGTTCTTC. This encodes CASSVLYGGAPYNEQFF.

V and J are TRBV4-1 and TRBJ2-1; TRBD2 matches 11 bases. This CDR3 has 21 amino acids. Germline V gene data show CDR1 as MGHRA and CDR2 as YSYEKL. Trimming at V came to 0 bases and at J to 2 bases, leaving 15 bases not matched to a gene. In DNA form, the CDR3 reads TGCGCCAGCAGCCAAGAGTTGCTAGCGGGAGGTATACTAATGACCTACAATGAGCAGTTCTTC. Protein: CASSQELLAGGILMTYNEQFF.

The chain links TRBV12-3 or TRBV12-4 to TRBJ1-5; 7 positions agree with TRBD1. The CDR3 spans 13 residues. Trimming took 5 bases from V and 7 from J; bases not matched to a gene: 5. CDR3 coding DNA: TGTGCCAGCAGTCCCACAGGGGAGCAGCCCCAGCATTTT. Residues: CASSPTGEQPQHF.

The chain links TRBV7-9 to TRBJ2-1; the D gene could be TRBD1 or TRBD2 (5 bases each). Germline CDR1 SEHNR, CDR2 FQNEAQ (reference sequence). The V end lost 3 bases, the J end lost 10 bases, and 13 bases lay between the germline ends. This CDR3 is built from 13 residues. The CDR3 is CASSLGVVREQFF. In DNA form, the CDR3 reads TGTGCCAGCAGCTTGGGGGTCGTTAGGGAGCAGTTCTTC.

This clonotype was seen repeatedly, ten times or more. The CDR3 DNA reads TGTGCCAGCAGTACACTAGCGTACAATGAGCAGTTCTTC. Translating gives CASSTLAYNEQFF. The rearrangement uses TRBV6-1 and TRBJ2-1; the match to TRBD2 covers 7 bases. CDR3 length equals 13 residues. In germline, CDR1 is MNHNS, CDR2 SASEGT. V trimming: 5 bases; J trimming: 4 bases; junction bases outside the gene matches: 2.

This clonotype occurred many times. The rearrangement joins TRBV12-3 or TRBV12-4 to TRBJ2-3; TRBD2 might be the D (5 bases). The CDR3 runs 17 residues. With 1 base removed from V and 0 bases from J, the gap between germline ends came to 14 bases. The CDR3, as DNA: TGTGCCAGCAGTTTAGAGAGGGTAGCGAGAAGCACAGATACGCAGTATTTT. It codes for CASSLERVARSTDTQYF.

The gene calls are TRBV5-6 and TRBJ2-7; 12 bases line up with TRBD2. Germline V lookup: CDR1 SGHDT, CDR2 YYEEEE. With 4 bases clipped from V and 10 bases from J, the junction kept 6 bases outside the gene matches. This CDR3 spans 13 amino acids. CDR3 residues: CASSPWTSGTQYV. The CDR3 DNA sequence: TGTGCCAGCAGCCCCTGGACTAGCGGGACACAGTACGTC.